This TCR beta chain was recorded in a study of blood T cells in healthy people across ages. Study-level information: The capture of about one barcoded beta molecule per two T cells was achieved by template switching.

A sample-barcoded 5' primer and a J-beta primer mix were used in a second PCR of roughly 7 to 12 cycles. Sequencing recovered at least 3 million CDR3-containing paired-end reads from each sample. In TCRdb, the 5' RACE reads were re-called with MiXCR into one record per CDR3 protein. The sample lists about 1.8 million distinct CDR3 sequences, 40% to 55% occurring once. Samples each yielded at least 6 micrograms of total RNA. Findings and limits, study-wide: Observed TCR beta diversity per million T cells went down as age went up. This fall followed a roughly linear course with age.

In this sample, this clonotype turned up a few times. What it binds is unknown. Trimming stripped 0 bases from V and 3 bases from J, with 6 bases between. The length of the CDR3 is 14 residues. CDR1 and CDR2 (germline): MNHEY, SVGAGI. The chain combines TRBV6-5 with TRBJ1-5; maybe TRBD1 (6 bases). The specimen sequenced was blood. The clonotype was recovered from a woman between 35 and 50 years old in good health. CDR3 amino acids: CASSYSGHNQPQHF. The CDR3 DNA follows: TGTGCCAGCAGTTACTCGGGACACAATCAGCCCCAGCATTTT.